This T cell receptor beta chain was recorded in a study of CD8+ T cells in alopecia areata. CDR1 and CDR2 (germline): SGHTA, FQGTGA. V was shortened by 4 bases and J by 3 bases, with 11 bases between the two germline ends. CDR3 length equals 14 residues. As for this clone: What it binds is unknown.

Sample treatment: oral pan-JAK inhibitor, 5-10 mg twice daily. Patients with alopecia areata provided lesional scalp punch biopsies as well as peripheral blood. Sequencing templates came from extracted RNA that was reverse transcribed into cDNA. The table came from immunoSEQ multiplex PCR; TCRdb's copy has only in-frame clones and leaves some out. Here the sample spans 250,000 to 300,000 clones, 55% to 70% being singletons. Findings of the study overall: Under tofacitinib, numerous expanded lesional clonotypes remained detectable in scalp and blood. With one nonresponder, baseline CD8+ expansion's link to response remains uncertain.

The sequencing here drew on CD4+ T cells sorted from blood, taken at week 24, from a patient treated with tofacitinib. This sequence originates from a human donor with alopecia areata. This sequence joins TRBV7-3 and TRBJ2-3; D is ambiguous. The CDR3 nucleotides read TGTGCCAGCAGCTCCGGTCGTGTGACAGATACGCAGTATTTT. Its protein product is CASSSGRVTDTQYF.